The 19 T cell receptor beta chains below were found in one sample sequenced in a study of identifying expanded T cells in peripheral blood. Method: immunoSEQ multiplex PCR; TCRdb's copy keeps in-frame clones and lacks some. The data contain about 100,000 clones, approximately 88% of them seen just once; the ten biggest clones take up 5.5%. Sequenced material: blood. The source of these receptors is a person aged 18 to 75 in good health.

The genes are TRBV9 and TRBJ1-1; possible D gene TRBD1, 5 bases. The CDR3 has 15 amino acids. V was clipped by 0 bases and J by 4 bases, with 13 bases between them. Looked up from germline, CDR1 is SGDLS and CDR2 is YYNGEE. The CDR3 DNA sequence: TGTGCCAGCAGCGTAGGCGACATGGGGACCACTGAAGCTTTCTTT. Translating it yields CASSVGDMGTTEAFF.

This clone was picked up a small number of times. The genes are TRBV10-1 and TRBJ2-5, with 16 nucleotides matching TRBD2. With V trimmed by 6 bases and J by 5 bases, 6 bases remained unmatched. This CDR3 has 16 residues. Germline V gene sequence: CDR1 WNHNN, CDR2 SYGVQD (reference sequence). The CDR3 sequence is CASRGLAGGPGETQYF. The CDR3 bases are TGCGCCAGCAGGGGACTAGCGGGGGGGCCGGGGGAGACCCAGTACTTC.

This chain links TRBV4-1 with TRBJ2-5; 10 positions agree with TRBD1. With 4 bases clipped from V and 1 base from J, the junction kept 6 bases outside the gene matches. The CDR3 totals 16 residues. Germline CDR1 is MGHRA and CDR2 is YSYEKL. The CDR3 nucleotides read TGCGCCAGCAGCCCGGGACAGGGGAGTATCCAAGAGACCCAGTACTTC. Its protein product is CASSPGQGSIQETQYF.

The rearrangement joins TRBV5-1 to TRBJ1-3; D may be TRBD1 (5 bases). CDR1 and CDR2 from the germline V gene are SGHRS and YFSETQ. The CDR3 is 14 amino acids. V lost 4 bases and J lost 1, with 9 bases in between. CDR3 residues: CASSVDISGNTIYF. CDR3 DNA: TGCGCCAGCAGCGTGGACATATCTGGAAACACCATATATTTT.

This chain connects TRBV5-1 to TRBJ1-1; a possible D gene is TRBD1 (6 bases). Germline CDR1 SGHRS, CDR2 YFSETQ. The CDR3 contains 15 residues. Deletions cut 4 bases from V and 0 bases from J, with 13 bases between. The CDR3: CASSPLGQLNTEAFF. In DNA, the CDR3 is TGCGCCAGCAGCCCACTAGGACAGCTGAACACTGAAGCTTTCTTT.

The V call is TRBV30, the J call TRBJ2-7; D remains ambiguous. The CDR3 has 13 amino acids. V lost 0 bases, J lost 0 bases, and 6 bases lay in between. CDR1 GTSNPN and CDR2 SVGIG come from the germline V gene (reference sequence). CDR3 sequence reads: CAWSVISSYEQYF. CDR3 DNA: TGTGCCTGGAGTGTCATAAGCTCCTACGAGCAGTACTTC.

A few counts support this clone. V usage is TRBV16 and J usage is TRBJ1-5; D might be TRBD1 (5 bases). Germline V gene lookup returns CDR1 KGHSY and CDR2 FQNENV. This CDR3 is built from 16 residues. The V end was cut by 2 bases, the J end by 8 bases, with 19 bases between. CDR3 residues: CASSQSPDSPIKPQHF. The CDR3 DNA reads TGTGCCAGCAGCCAAAGTCCCGACAGTCCTATCAAGCCCCAGCATTTT.

V and J are TRBV10-3 and TRBJ1-3; a weak D match, TRBD1 (6 bases). The germline V and J ends were trimmed by 2 bases and 0 bases, with 14 bases remaining between them. Germline V gene data show CDR1 as ENHRY and CDR2 as SYGVKD. The CDR3 has 17 amino acids. The CDR3 region has the DNA TGTGCCATCAGTGAGGAGAAGGGGGTTGGCTCTGGAAACACCATATATTTT. This gives the protein CAISEEKGVGSGNTIYF.

The V gene is TRBV5-1, the J gene TRBJ2-5; 8 bases align to TRBD1. The CDR3 contains 15 residues. Looked up from germline, CDR1 is SGHRS and CDR2 is YFSETQ. J gave up 5 bases and V 3 bases, and 9 bases lay outside the gene matches. This CDR3 is CASSSSSGGLETQYF. For the CDR3, the DNA is TGCGCCAGCAGCTCGTCATCAGGGGGCTTGGAGACCCAGTACTTC.

This sequence joins TRBV30 and TRBJ1-5, with 7 bases that match TRBD1. Germline V gene sequence: CDR1 GTSNPN, CDR2 SVGIG (reference sequence). V shed 3 bases and J 10 bases; nucleotides not matched to a gene: 12. CDR3 length: 14 amino acids. CDR3 in DNA: TGTGCCTGGAGCCAAGGACAGGTAACGGGACCCCAGCATTTT. Encoded protein: CAWSQGQVTGPQHF.

The gene calls are TRBV4-2 and TRBJ2-5, with a weak D call TRBD2 (5 bases). From germline, CDR1 is LGHNA and CDR2 YNFKEQ. The CDR3 is 16 amino acids. Trimming pared 0 bases from V and 3 bases from J, leaving 14 bases between. The chain's CDR3 is CASSQDRSMTKETQYF. As DNA, the CDR3 is TGTGCCAGCAGCCAAGATAGATCAATGACTAAAGAGACCCAGTACTTC.

The genes are TRBV30 and TRBJ1-5, with 9 bases lining up with TRBD1. The germline V gene has CDR1 GTSNPN and CDR2 SVGIG (reference sequence). This CDR3 region has 14 residues. Trimming took 2 bases from V and 3 from J; bases not matched to a gene: 2. The CDR3 region has the DNA TGTGCCTGGAGTTGGGACAGGGTCAATCAGCCCCAGCATTTT. This encodes CAWSWDRVNQPQHF.

The rearrangement links TRBV6-1 to TRBJ2-1, with a weak D call TRBD2 (5 bases). The V end lost 2 bases, the J end lost 3 bases, and 14 bases lay between the germline ends. Germline-derived CDR1 and CDR2 are MNHNS and SASEGT. This CDR3 comprises 16 residues. DNA for the CDR3: TGTGCCAGCAGTGAACGGGGTTATTCAGTCTACAATGAGCAGTTCTTC. Its translation is CASSERGYSVYNEQFF.

The rearrangement joins TRBV19 to TRBJ1-3, with 7 bases that match TRBD1. CDR1 LNHDA and CDR2 SQIVND come from the germline V gene (reference sequence). This CDR3 is 15 amino acids long. Trimming took 7 bases from V and 4 from J; bases not matched to a gene: 10. CDR3 sequence reads: CASTPDRSLGNTIYF. The CDR3 DNA reads as TGTGCCAGTACCCCGGACAGGTCACTCGGAAACACCATATATTTT.

This sequence joins TRBV9 and TRBJ2-1, with 8 bases fitting TRBD2. This CDR3 spans 16 amino acids. V lost 5 bases, J lost 0 bases, and 7 bases stayed unmatched. From germline, CDR1 is SGDLS and CDR2 YYNGEE. Here the CDR3 reads CASSFVAGNSYNEQFF. The CDR3 DNA follows: TGTGCCAGCAGTTTTGTAGCGGGGAACTCCTACAATGAGCAGTTCTTC.

The rearrangement uses TRBV18 and TRBJ1-2, with D perhaps TRBD1 (6 bases). Deletions cut 4 bases from V and 3 bases from J, with 12 bases between. CDR3 length equals 14 residues. Germline V gene lookup returns CDR1 KGHSH and CDR2 LQKENI. CDR3 sequence (DNA): TGTGCCAGCTCACGTCAGGGGCCAGACTATGGCTACACCTTC. Translated, it gives CASSRQGPDYGYTF.

The table lists this clone with a count of one. The chain employs TRBV7-2 and TRBJ1-2; D is perhaps TRBD1 (6 bases). With 7 bases removed from V and 1 base from J, the gap between germline ends came to 10 bases. From germline, CDR1 is SGHTA and CDR2 FQGNSA. The CDR3 spans 13 residues. CDR3 residues: CASTKQGNYGYTF. CDR3 DNA sequence: TGTGCCAGCACCAAACAGGGTAACTATGGCTACACCTTC.

This chain connects TRBV6-1 to TRBJ1-5; D ambiguous. CDR3 length: 15 amino acids. CDR1 and CDR2 from the germline V gene are MNHNS and SASEGT. The V end was cut by 4 bases, the J end by 0 bases, with 10 bases between. The CDR3 loop reads CASSVSADSNQPQHF. CDR3 sequence (DNA): TGTGCCAGCAGTGTGTCTGCTGATAGCAATCAGCCCCAGCATTTT.

The chain employs TRBV5-1 and TRBJ2-7; 10 positions agree with TRBD2. Germline V gene lookup returns CDR1 SGHRS and CDR2 YFSETQ. After removal of 0 bases from V and 2 bases from J, the junction contained 2 bases not matched to a gene. This CDR3 has 15 residues. CDR3 loop: CASSLATSGAYEQYF. For the CDR3, the DNA is TGCGCCAGCAGCTTGGCCACTAGCGGGGCCTACGAGCAGTACTTC.